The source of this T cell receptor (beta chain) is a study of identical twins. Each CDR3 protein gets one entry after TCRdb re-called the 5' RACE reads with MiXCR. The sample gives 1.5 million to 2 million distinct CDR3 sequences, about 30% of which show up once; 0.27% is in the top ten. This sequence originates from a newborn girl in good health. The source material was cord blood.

The CDR3 nucleotides read TGCAGTGCTAGCGGTTTCTTACGGACTTCTTACAATGAGCAGTACTTC. Its translation is CSASGFLRTSYNEQYF. V gene TRBV20-1 combines with J gene TRBJ2-7; perhaps TRBD2 as D (5 bases). The CDR3 contains 16 residues. Per the germline V gene, CDR1 is DFQATT and CDR2 is SNEGSKA (reference sequence). V dropped 3 bases and J dropped 7 bases, with 25 bases sitting between them.